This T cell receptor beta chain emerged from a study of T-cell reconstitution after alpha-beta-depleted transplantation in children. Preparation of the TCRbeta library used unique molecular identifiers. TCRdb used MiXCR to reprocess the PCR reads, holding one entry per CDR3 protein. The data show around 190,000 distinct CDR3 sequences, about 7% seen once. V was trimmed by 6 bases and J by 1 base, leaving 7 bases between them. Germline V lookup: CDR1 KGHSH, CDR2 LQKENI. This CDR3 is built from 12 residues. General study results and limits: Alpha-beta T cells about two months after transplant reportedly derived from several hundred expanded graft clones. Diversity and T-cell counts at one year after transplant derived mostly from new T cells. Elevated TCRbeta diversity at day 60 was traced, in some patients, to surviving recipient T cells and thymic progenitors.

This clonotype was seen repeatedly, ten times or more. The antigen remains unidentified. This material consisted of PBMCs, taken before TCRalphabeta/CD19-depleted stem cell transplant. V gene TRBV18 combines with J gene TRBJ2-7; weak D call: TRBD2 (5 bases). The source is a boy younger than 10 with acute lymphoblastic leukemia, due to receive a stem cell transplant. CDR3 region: CASSSESYEQYF. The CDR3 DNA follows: TGTGCCAGCTCTAGCGAATCCTACGAGCAGTACTTC.